This T cell receptor (beta chain) was recorded in a study of regulatory T cells in long-lasting Graves disease (dated by TCRdb to about 2021). Regarding the study in general: To count as having persistent Graves' disease, a patient had to have received antithyroid drug treatment for over 5 years with TSH receptor autoantibodies remaining persistently positive. Peripheral blood TCR sequencing and RNA sequencing compared persistent Graves' disease patients with newly diagnosed Graves' disease patients. The study was registered as a clinical trial and conducted in China. TCR sequencing covered around 13 persistent and some 20 newly diagnosed Graves' disease patients, around 35 samples in total. Persistent Graves' disease patients in the clinical cohort had taken antithyroid drugs for about 10.3 years on average.

Study-wide conclusions, independent of this receptor: Only the TCR beta chain was sequenced and analyzed. Patients with persistent disease shared more public clonotypes (around 2,500) than newly diagnosed patients did (about 1,000). The authors acknowledged the small sample size as a limitation that may reduce accuracy. The study examined only peripheral blood because the primary lesion, thyroid tissue, could not be accessed. Compared with newly diagnosed patients, patients with persistent Graves' disease had lower TCR Shannon entropy and fewer highly expanded clones, which suggests clonal expansion. Persistent disease showed preferential use of TRBV28, TRBJ1-2 and TRBJ2-5, whereas newly diagnosed disease favored TRBV20-1 and TRBJ2-1.

The germline V gene yields SGHTA for CDR1 and FQGNSA for CDR2. The CDR3 numbers 15 residues from cysteine through phenylalanine. The sequence is cut down to CDR3 DNA, 45 bases in frame from base 1. The junction carries 13 bases between V and J, which are trimmed by 3 bases and 1 base respectively. In the paper's terms, the time point label means: persistent/refractory GD, antithyroid drugs over 5 years with positive TRAb. RNA was extracted from PBMCs in TRIzol for both TCR sequencing and RNA sequencing. The diagnosis of Graves' disease followed American Thyroid Association guidelines. Patients were recruited from an endocrinology department in Xi'an, China. From each patient, roughly 9 milliliters of peripheral blood was collected into an EDTA anticoagulant tube. Ficoll Paque Plus density gradient separation was used to isolate PBMCs, and no further T cell sorting was performed. An Agilent 2100 Bioanalyzer and agarose gel were used to check RNA quality, and a NanoDrop 2000 was used to measure RNA concentration.

The library was made by multiplex PCR. Sequenced using an Illumina HiSeq 4000. TCR beta libraries were built with iRepertoire HTBI primers and Arm-PCR amplification of CDR3 regions. Gel purification was performed on PCR products prior to sequencing. Per the source publication's procedure: Gene usage analysis of CDR3 amino acid clonotypes relied on the 55 to 80 TRBV and 15 or so TRBJ segments identified across samples. COPE and FqMerger were used to merge filtered high-quality paired reads into contigs. BLAST was used to align contigs to IMGT TRBV, TRBD and TRBJ reference genes, with CDR3 defined following IMGT. Highly expanded clones were defined as clonotypes with a frequency above 0.1%. Repertoire diversity was measured by Shannon entropy, and V-J evenness by the Gini coefficient. A clonotype was considered public if more than one individual shared it. TCRdb ran its own pipeline on the public reads, namely fastp trimming at Q25 and MiXCR clone calling, and kept in-frame beta chains. For every CDR3 protein sequence, its rows merge into one entry that carries the most common genes and DNA. The V and J calls were determined by TCRdb, not by the authors. The sample has 450,000 or so distinct CDR3 sequences on record, 20% to 25% of them singletons. Together, the top ten hold roughly 8% of the sample.

Only one count was recorded for this clonotype. Its cognate antigen has yet to be identified. Within one base of it there is no much larger clone, and no base qualities were kept. Evidence from a single read is weak. This sequence originates from a female donor with Graves disease. The sequenced sample was peripheral blood mononuclear cells (PBMCs), obtained when the disease was refractory, from a patient treated with antithyroid drugs. This receptor chain uses TRBV7-2 and TRBJ2-7; TRBD2 is possibly the D segment (5 matching bases). The bases are TGTGCCAGCAGCTTGGCCCGGACTGTTTCCTACGAGCAGTACTTC. Its product reads: CASSLARTVSYEQYF.